These 25 T cell receptor beta chains originate from one sample sequenced in a study of cytomegalovirus exposure and HLA in healthy donors. PCR primers comprised 60 Vbeta and 13 Jbeta primers. The protocol was immunoSEQ multiplex PCR, while the TCRdb copy is restricted to in-frame clones and leaves out a portion. The repertoire has about 94,000 clones, 7.6% of them found once; the top ten carry 2.3%. Sequenced sample: PBMCs. The source is a man aged 45 to 65 in good health and CMV-seronegative.

The chain carries TRBV7-2 and TRBJ1-5; 7 bases map to TRBD1. Germline trimming cut 3 bases from V and 1 base from J; bases unmatched to any gene: 3. Germline values: CDR1 SGHTA, CDR2 FQGNSA. The CDR3 length is 15 residues. The CDR3 DNA is TGTGCCAGCAGCTTCGGACAGGTCAGCAATCAGCCCCAGCATTTT. Translated, it gives CASSFGQVSNQPQHF.

This clone was counted between two and nine times. CDR3 amino acids: CASSQDTRAKNIQYF. Written as DNA, the CDR3 is TGCGCCAGCAGCCAAGATACACGAGCCAAAAACATTCAGTACTTC. The chain uses TRBV4-3 and TRBJ2-4, with no clear D. The V and J ends lost 0 bases and 0 bases respectively, with 6 bases between them. Per germline, CDR1 LGHNA and CDR2 YSLEER. The CDR3 totals 15 residues.

The sample holds a few counts of this clone. This rearrangement joins TRBV28 to TRBJ1-1; TRBD1 matches at 7 bases. This CDR3 has 12 amino acids. Germline assignment: CDR1 MDHEN and CDR2 SYDVKM. V lost 8 bases and J lost 1; bases outside the gene matches: 1. CDR3 in DNA: TGTGCCAGCTGGGACAGGAACACTGAAGCTTTCTTT. Protein sequence: CASWDRNTEAFF.

The CDR3 DNA follows: TGTGCCAGCAGTTTAATAGCGGGAGGTGTAAATGAGCAGTTCTTC. It is translated as CASSLIAGGVNEQFF. V usage is TRBV28 and J usage is TRBJ2-1, with 10 bases lining up with TRBD2. CDR3 length: 15 amino acids. The ends lost 2 bases at V and 7 bases at J; junction bases unmatched: 5. Germline V CDR1 and CDR2: MDHEN, SYDVKM.

The chain is built from TRBV11-3 and TRBJ2-2, with 9 bases fitting TRBD1. The CDR3 sequence is 16 residues long. Germline values: CDR1 SGHNT, CDR2 YENEEA. Trimming took 1 base from V and 2 from J; bases not matched to a gene: 2. In DNA, the CDR3 is TGTGCCAGCAGCTTAGTGGGACAGGGCAACACCGGGGAGCTGTTTTTT. It translates to CASSLVGQGNTGELFF.

This clone was detected only a few times. V gene TRBV11-2 combines with J gene TRBJ1-5, with a tentative D call TRBD1 (5 bases). Germline V gives CDR1 SGHAT, CDR2 FQNNGV. The CDR3 spans 15 residues. With 5 bases removed from V and 1 base from J, the gap between germline ends came to 12 bases. The CDR3 nucleotides read TGTGCCAGCAGCCTGGGGGGAGGAAGCAATCAGCCCCAGCATTTT. Translating it yields CASSLGGGSNQPQHF. The complete variable domain, with remaining parts taken from reference TRBV11-2 and TRBJ1-5, reads EAGVAQSPRYKIIEKRQSVAFWCNPISGHATLYWYQQILGQGPKLLIQFQNNGVVDDSQLPKDRFSAERLKGVDSTLKIQPAKLEDSAVYLCASSLGGGSNQPQHFGDGTRLSIL.

The chain is built from TRBV6-1 and TRBJ2-3, with 7 bases aligning to TRBD2. V dropped 1 base and J dropped 4; count of bases not matched to a gene: 8. The CDR3 totals 16 residues. CDR1 and CDR2 from the germline V gene are MNHNS and SASEGT. CDR3 nucleotides: TGTGCCAGCAGTGAAGGTTGGTTTAGCGGGCCAGATACGCAGTATTTT. Protein sequence: CASSEGWFSGPDTQYF.

J is TRBJ1-5 and V is TRBV6-6; no clear D. CDR3 length equals 13 residues. The germline CDR1 and CDR2 sequences are MNHNY and SVGAGI (reference sequence). Trimming took off 8 bases at V and 0 bases at J, with 8 bases between the two ends. CDR3: CASYEYSNQPQHF. Written as DNA, the CDR3 is TGTGCCAGCTACGAGTATAGCAATCAGCCCCAGCATTTT.

The CDR3 is CASSLSMGRGGDTQYF. In DNA form, the CDR3 reads TGTGCCAGCAGCCTATCGATGGGGAGGGGCGGTGATACGCAGTATTTT. The V gene is TRBV9, the J gene TRBJ2-3; TRBD2 matches 7 bases. CDR1 and CDR2 (germline): SGDLS, YYNGEE. The CDR3 runs to 16 residues. V shed 4 bases and J 6 bases; nucleotides not matched to a gene: 14.

This clone was picked up a small number of times. The rearrangement links TRBV6-1 to TRBJ1-2; D possibly corresponds to TRBD1 (5 bases). Between the trimmed V and J ends, which lost 4 bases and 12 bases, there was a span of 12 bases. Germline CDR1 MNHNS, CDR2 SASEGT. The CDR3 consists of 11 residues. The CDR3 is CASSVGDWDTF. CDR3 coding DNA: TGTGCCAGCAGTGTAGGGGATTGGGACACCTTC.

This clone showed up just a few times. The chain links TRBV6-6 to TRBJ1-1; 9 nucleotides agree with TRBD1. The V gene's germline CDR1 is MNHNY and CDR2 SVGAGI (reference sequence). V dropped 5 bases and J dropped 1; count of bases not matched to a gene: 5. The CDR3 is 15 residues long. Here the CDR3 DNA reads TGTGCCAGCAGTCCCGGGACAGGGTCGAACACTGAAGCTTTCTTT. Residues: CASSPGTGSNTEAFF.

The table lists this clone with a few counts. The gene calls are TRBV28 and TRBJ1-2; maybe TRBD1 (6 bases). V lost 2 bases and J 4 bases, leaving 8 bases between the germline ends. Germline values: CDR1 MDHEN, CDR2 SYDVKM. This CDR3 comprises 13 residues. The CDR3 DNA sequence: TGTGCCAGCAGTTTAGGGGACATCTATGGCTACACCTTC. This codes for CASSLGDIYGYTF.

V is TRBV11-2 and J is TRBJ1-2, with 7 bases fitting TRBD1. The junction had 3 bases not matched to a gene; V was cut back by 4 bases and J by 1 base. The germline V gene has CDR1 SGHAT and CDR2 FQNNGV. The CDR3 runs to 14 residues. The CDR3 bases are TGTGCCAGCAGCTCCGGACAGGATAACTATGGCTACACCTTC. This codes for CASSSGQDNYGYTF. The entire variable domain, with the rest obtained from reference TRBV11-2 and TRBJ1-2, is as follows: EAGVAQSPRYKIIEKRQSVAFWCNPISGHATLYWYQQILGQGPKLLIQFQNNGVVDDSQLPKDRFSAERLKGVDSTLKIQPAKLEDSAVYLCASSSGQDNYGYTFGSGTRLTVV.

This clone occurred a few times. This chain connects TRBV7-9 to TRBJ2-4; TRBD1 matches 9 bases. V was pared by 2 bases and J by 0 bases, with 5 bases of the junction left unmatched. The germline V gene has CDR1 SEHNR and CDR2 FQNEAQ (reference sequence). The CDR3 totals 17 residues. CDR3 region: CASSLSGTGLAKNIQYF. In DNA, the CDR3 is TGTGCCAGCAGCTTATCGGGGACAGGGCTAGCCAAAAACATTCAGTACTTC.

This clone has a handful of counts. This rearrangement joins TRBV7-9 to TRBJ1-4; D possibly corresponds to TRBD1 (5 bases). The CDR3 runs to 15 residues. Trimming shortened V by 1 base and J by 4 bases, and 10 bases separated the two germline ends. Germline CDR1 reads SEHNR; CDR2 reads FQNEAQ (reference sequence). In DNA form, the CDR3 reads TGTGCCAGCAGCTTAGAACAGGTGTATAATGAAAAACTGTTTTTT. It encodes CASSLEQVYNEKLFF.

A few counts support this clone. The J gene is TRBJ2-1, the V gene TRBV9; 7 positions agree with TRBD2. CDR1 is SGDLS and CDR2 is YYNGEE in the germline V gene. The CDR3 is 14 residues long. V gave up 3 bases and J gave up 9 bases; unmatched junction bases: 9. The CDR3 region is CASSAAGIWGEQFF. In nucleotides, the CDR3 is TGTGCCAGCAGCGCAGCGGGGATTTGGGGTGAGCAGTTCTTC.

The chain uses TRBV28 and TRBJ1-2, with D maybe TRBD1 (5 bases). The germline gives CDR1 MDHEN, CDR2 SYDVKM. The CDR3 contains 14 residues. V shed 1 base and J shed 4 bases, with 10 bases lying between them. The CDR3 nucleotides are TGTGCCAGCAGTTTATCCTCCGGGGGCTATGGCTACACCTTC. Protein product: CASSLSSGGYGYTF.

This clone has more than one count but fewer than ten. The V and J genes are TRBV5-6 and TRBJ2-7; possible D gene TRBD2, 7 bases. Germline V CDR1 and CDR2: SGHDT, YYEEEE. V was pared by 0 bases and J by 4 bases, with 17 bases between. This CDR3 contains 16 residues. In DNA form, the CDR3 reads TGTGCCAGCAGCTTGGCCTTAATAGGGGGGGAATACGAGCAGTACTTC. This encodes CASSLALIGGEYEQYF.

The chain carries TRBV7-8 and TRBJ1-5; D is perhaps TRBD1 (6 bases). Germline V gives CDR1 SGHVS, CDR2 FQNEAQ. V was shortened by 5 bases and J by 0 bases, with 14 bases between the two germline ends. The CDR3 spans 16 residues. The CDR3 reads CASSPDRILSNQPQHF. The CDR3 DNA reads TGTGCCAGCAGCCCTGACAGGATACTTAGCAATCAGCCCCAGCATTTT.

This clone came up a few times. The genes are TRBV19 and TRBJ1-1; D might be TRBD1 (6 bases). The CDR3 is 11 amino acids. Germline CDR1 and CDR2: LNHDA and SQIVND (reference sequence). Trimming cost V 3 bases and J 9 bases, with 8 bases left between them. CDR3 coding DNA: TGTGCCAGTAGTATTTGGGACAAAGCTTTCTTT. Its translation is CASSIWDKAFF. The full variable domain, rest sourced from reference TRBV19 and TRBJ1-1, is DGGITQSPKYLFRKEGQNVTLSCEQNLNHDAMYWYRQDPGQGLRLIYYSQIVNDFQKGDIAEGYSVSREKKESFPLTVTSAQKNPTAFYLCASSIWDKAFFGQGTRLTVV.

The rearrangement links TRBV29-1 to TRBJ2-1; 12 bases fit TRBD2. The CDR3 is 15 amino acids. Unmatched junction bases numbered 3, after V lost 3 bases and J lost 3 bases. Looked up from germline, CDR1 is SQVTM and CDR2 is ANQGSEA. This chain's CDR3 is CSVDILAGGYNEQFF. The CDR3 region has the DNA TGCAGCGTTGACATACTAGCGGGGGGCTACAATGAGCAGTTCTTC.

This clone has just a few counts. The rearrangement uses TRBV28 and TRBJ1-4; TRBD1 is a possible D gene (6 bases). Germline CDR1 and CDR2: MDHEN and SYDVKM. This CDR3 contains 18 residues. Deletions cut 6 bases from V and 3 bases from J, with 23 bases between. The CDR3 DNA reads TGTGCCAGCAGCCCGGGCCCGGGACAAGTAATCCCTAATGAAAAACTGTTTTTT. Its translation: CASSPGPGQVIPNEKLFF. Complete variable domain (other parts from reference TRBV28 and TRBJ1-4): DVKVTQSSRYLVKRTGEKVFLECVQDMDHENMFWYRQDPGLGLRLIYFSYDVKMKEKGDIPEGYSVSREKKERFSLILESASTNQTSMYLCASSPGPGQVIPNEKLFFGSGTQLSVL.

Worth noting for this clone: The same CDR3 also results from other DNA sequences found in this sample. The chain carries TRBV16 and TRBJ2-1, with unresolved D. The germline gives CDR1 KGHSY, CDR2 FQNENV. The V end was cut by 0 bases, the J end by 7 bases, with 16 bases between. This CDR3 comprises 16 residues. CDR3 sequence: CASSQSGTTTRNEQFF. In nucleotides, the CDR3 is TGTGCCAGCAGCCAATCCGGTACTACAACCCGTAATGAGCAGTTCTTC.

The J gene is TRBJ2-1, the V gene TRBV10-3, with a tentative D call TRBD1 (7 bases). V was cut by 10 bases and J by 5 bases, with 15 bases left in between. The germline gives CDR1 ENHRY, CDR2 SYGVKD. This CDR3 has 13 amino acids. CDR3 sequence (DNA): TGTGCCACCGCAGGGGGGATTAACAATGAGCAGTTCTTC. It yields the protein CATAGGINNEQFF.

The J gene is TRBJ2-7, the V gene TRBV28, with 7 nucleotides matching TRBD1. This CDR3 has 15 residues. V trimming: 5 bases; J trimming: 3 bases; junction bases outside the gene matches: 10. Germline V gene sequence: CDR1 MDHEN, CDR2 SYDVKM. The CDR3 bases are TGTGCCAGCAGTGCCCCAGGGGGTTCCGTCTACGAGCAGTACTTC. The encoded protein is CASSAPGGSVYEQYF.